Shown below are 8 T cell receptor beta chains from a single sample sequenced in a study of blood T cell repertoires in COVID-19. Sequenced by immunoSEQ multiplex PCR; TCRdb stores in-frame clones only, minus some. The sample lists fewer than 300,000 clones, roughly 92% occurring once. Sequences were obtained from peripheral blood. Source of these receptors: a woman in her 30s with COVID-19, enrolled during active disease.

The chain couples TRBV19 to TRBJ1-2, with D possibly being TRBD1 (6 bases). Looked up from germline, CDR1 is LNHDA and CDR2 is SQIVND (reference sequence). V lost 7 bases and J lost 6, with 12 bases in between. The CDR3 totals 12 residues. CDR3 loop: CASTLGDNGYTF. DNA of the CDR3: TGTGCCAGTACTCTAGGGGACAATGGCTACACCTTC.

V usage is TRBV3-1 (or the pseudogene TRBV3-2) and J usage is TRBJ1-2; weak D call: TRBD1 (5 bases). V lost 1 base and J lost 4, with 7 bases in between. CDR1 is LGHDT and CDR2 is YNNKEL in the germline V gene (reference sequence). This CDR3 has 13 residues. The chain's CDR3 is CASSQAQVYGYTF. The CDR3 region has the DNA TGTGCCAGCAGCCAAGCACAGGTCTATGGCTACACCTTC.

This clone was seen only a few times. This chain uses TRBV4-1 with TRBJ1-1; 8 bases fit TRBD1. The CDR3 sequence is 16 residues long. Trimming cost V 0 bases and J 2 bases; bases outside gene matches: 5. CDR1 MGHRA and CDR2 YSYEKL come from the germline V gene. This CDR3 reads CASSQDWDRFNTEAFF. CDR3 DNA: TGCGCCAGCAGCCAAGATTGGGACAGGTTCAACACTGAAGCTTTCTTT.

The V and J genes are TRBV3-1 (or the pseudogene TRBV3-2) and TRBJ2-2; 11 bases agree with TRBD2. The CDR3 runs 17 residues. The V gene end was trimmed by 4 bases and the J gene end by 4 bases; junction bases not matched to a gene: 8. Per germline, CDR1 LGHDT and CDR2 YNNKEL (reference sequence). The CDR3 bases are TGTGCCAGCAGCCCAAGACTAGCGGGACATGGCACCGGGGAGCTGTTTTTT. Amino acids: CASSPRLAGHGTGELFF.

The J gene is TRBJ2-6, the V gene TRBV11-2; possibly TRBD1 for D (5 bases). Between the trimmed V and J ends, which lost 4 bases and 1 base, there was a span of 11 bases. The germline CDR1 and CDR2 sequences are SGHAT and FQNNGV. CDR3 length: 16 amino acids. CDR3 region: CASSWTLGSGANVLTF. The CDR3 bases are TGTGCCAGCAGCTGGACACTGGGGTCTGGGGCCAACGTCCTGACTTTC.

The chain combines TRBV5-5 with TRBJ1-2, with a tentative D call TRBD1 (5 bases). There are 13 residues in the CDR3. Germline CDR1 is SGHKS and CDR2 is YYEKEE (reference sequence). Trimming removed 4 bases from V and 4 bases from J, with 11 bases in between. The CDR3 DNA follows: TGTGCCAGCAGCGTTGACAGTGTCTATGGCTACACCTTC. Translation gives CASSVDSVYGYTF.

In regard to this clone: The same CDR3 is also encoded by other DNA sequences in this sample. V is TRBV3-1 (or the pseudogene TRBV3-2) and J is TRBJ2-7; TRBD2 matches 12 bases. The J segment lost 2 bases and the V segment lost 1 base, leaving 0 bases of the junction unmatched. This CDR3 has 15 residues. Germline CDR1 and CDR2: LGHDT and YNNKEL (reference sequence). CDR3 coding DNA: TGTGCCAGCAGCCAAGGGACTAGCGGGACCTACGAGCAGTACTTC. This codes for CASSQGTSGTYEQYF.

As DNA, the CDR3 is TGTGCCAGCCAGAGGACAGCGAACACCGGGGAGCTGTTTTTT. Amino acids: CASQRTANTGELFF. The rearrangement joins TRBV19 to TRBJ2-2; weak D call: TRBD1 (6 bases). Germline CDR1 reads LNHDA; CDR2 reads SQIVND (reference sequence). This CDR3 contains 14 residues. Trimming took off 9 bases at V and 0 bases at J, with 11 bases between the two ends. The full variable domain, completed using reference TRBV19 and TRBJ2-2, is DGGITQSPKYLFRKEGQNVTLSCEQNLNHDAMYWYRQDPGQGLRLIYYSQIVNDFQKGDIAEGYSVSREKKESFPLTVTSAQKNPTAFYLCASQRTANTGELFFGEGSRLTVL.